The present T cell receptor (beta chain) was sequenced within a study of T-cell reconstitution after alpha-beta-depleted transplantation in children (TCRdb year 2016). Looking at the study overall: Using TCR repertoire profiling, the study followed T-cell immune reconstitution in a quantitative way in children after TCRalphabeta/CD19-depleted allogeneic hematopoietic cell transplantation.

This clonotype was observed a few times. The antigen it binds to is not known. No quality values exist for individual bases; no much larger clone is one base distant. V lost 8 bases and J lost 6 bases; the stretch between them is 17 bases long. The CDR3 measures 13 amino acids from cysteine to phenylalanine. Only the CDR3 region is kept as DNA, spanning 39 bases read in frame from base 1. For CDR1 and CDR2, the germline V gene lists MDHEN and SYDVKM. Library preparation employed PCR. Sequencing took place on an Illumina HiSeq 2500. TCR libraries were prepared with molecular barcoding, using unique molecular identifiers to normalize TCRbeta repertoire quantification. TCRdb took the public reads, trimmed them with fastp at Q25, ran MiXCR for clone calling and kept in-frame beta chains. Entries that share a CDR3 protein sequence are merged under the most common genes and DNA. The sample table contains a few hundred thousand distinct CDR3 sequences; only one count was recorded for approximately 12% of them. 4.3% of the sample lies in the top ten.

The chain joins TRBV28 to TRBJ2-7; the D gene cannot be resolved reliably. The origin of this receptor is a human donor who donated a stem cell graft to a child with Fanconi anemia. The sequencing used PBMCs, collected from the stem cell graft. The DNA sequence reads TGTGCCAGCGGACGTCTTTTATTTCCCGAGCAGTACTTC. This sequence encodes CASGRLLFPEQYF.